This T cell receptor beta chain originates from a study of T-cell reconstitution after alpha-beta-depleted transplantation in children. The TCRbeta library incorporated unique molecular identifiers. TCRdb passed the PCR reads through MiXCR, listing each CDR3 protein once. The profile shows 500,000 to 600,000 distinct CDR3 sequences, 32% of them singletons. The CDR3 spans 16 residues. Germline CDR1 and CDR2: LGHNA and YSLEER. V lost 0 bases to trimming and J lost 0 bases, with 9 bases between them. The receptor was derived from a human donor who donated a stem cell graft to a child with aplastic anemia. Sequenced here: PBMCs from the stem cell graft donor, sampled from the stem cell graft. The chain is built from TRBV4-3 and TRBJ1-3; tentative D call: TRBD1 (5 bases). The CDR3 here is CASSQDQGRSGNTIYF. As DNA, the CDR3 is TGCGCCAGCAGCCAAGACCAGGGCCGCTCTGGAAACACCATATATTTT.